The source of this T cell receptor (beta chain) is a study of beta chain features in type 1 diabetes. For the study at large: Age, gender, cell numbers and subset yield matched between patients and controls. Over all samples combined, around 110 million sorted cells were examined.

This CDR3 region has 15 residues. Trimming pared 1 base from V and 4 bases from J, leaving 9 bases between. Germline V lookup: CDR1 SGDLS, CDR2 YYNGEE. All of the isolated RNA was reverse transcribed, so expressed TCRB transcripts were sequenced. The table came from immunoSEQ multiplex PCR; TCRdb's copy has only in-frame clones and leaves some out. This sample has some 500,000 clones; over 9.5% occur once, and the top ten carry around 0.05%. With regard to this clone: The antigen is unknown.

Study observations and caveats: VDJ junctions sequenced from type 1 diabetes patients showed fewer insertions and more deletions.

This receptor was obtained from a woman aged 18-29 years in good health. Sequencing was done on a sample of naive CD4+ T cells from blood. The chain has TRBV9 and TRBJ2-6; tentative D call: TRBD1 (5 bases). The DNA of the CDR3 is TGTGCCAGCAGCGTAAGGGGTCCCGGGGCCAACGTCCTGACTTTC. It yields the protein CASSVRGPGANVLTF.